One sample yielded the 27 T cell receptor beta chains listed below, sequenced in a study of response to subunit inactivated influenza vaccine. TCRdb reprocessed the RT-PCR reads via MiXCR and lists one record per CDR3 protein. In the table there are more than 200,000 distinct CDR3 sequences, 12% of which are singletons. Sequenced material: non-naive T cells sorted from PBMCs, taken approximately 15 days before vaccination. These receptors were taken from a man aged 50-59 years who received an inactivated influenza vaccine.

This clonotype turned up a few times. V is TRBV13 and J is TRBJ2-1; D uncertain. Germline loops: CDR1 PRHDT, CDR2 FYEKMQ (reference sequence). Deletions cut 0 bases from V and 6 bases from J, with 6 bases between. This CDR3 is 13 amino acids long. CDR3 coding DNA: TGTGCCAGCAGCTTAGGCGGGCGCAATGAGCAGTTCTTC. Translation: CASSLGGRNEQFF. The complete variable domain, with remaining parts taken from reference TRBV13 and TRBJ2-1, reads AAGVIQSPRHLIKEKRETATLKCYPIPRHDTVYWYQQGPGQDPQFLISFYEKMQSDKGSIPDRFSAQQFSDYHSELNMSSLELGDSALYFCASSLGGRNEQFFGPGTRLTVL.

The rearrangement links TRBV10-3 to TRBJ2-1; 13 bases are a match to TRBD2. The CDR3 totals 15 residues. V trimming: 5 bases; J trimming: 7 bases; junction bases outside the gene matches: 5. Germline V lookup: CDR1 ENHRY, CDR2 SYGVKD. Here the CDR3 DNA reads TGTGCCATCAGTCCACTAGCGGGGGGGCATAATGAGCAGTTCTTC. Amino acids: CAISPLAGGHNEQFF.

The table lists this clonotype with many counts. V gene TRBV3-1 combines with J gene TRBJ1-2; D not certain. The CDR3 loop spans 16 amino acids. Trimming stripped 4 bases from V and 8 bases from J, with 23 bases between. Germline assignment: CDR1 LGHDT and CDR2 YNNKEL (reference sequence). CDR3 sequence (DNA): TGTGCCAGCAGCCCCAACTTATGGACCGCCACGGTCGGCTACACCTTC. Translating it yields CASSPNLWTATVGYTF. The full variable domain, with the rest looked up from reference TRBV3-1 and TRBJ1-2, is DTAVSQTPKYLVTQMGNDKSIKCEQNLGHDTMYWYKQDSKKFLKIMFSYNNKELIINETVPNRFSPKSPDKAHLNLHINSLELGDSAVYFCASSPNLWTATVGYTFGSGTRLTVV.

The table lists this clonotype with a few counts. J is TRBJ2-7 and V is TRBV5-1, with D perhaps matching TRBD2 (5 bases). V lost 0 bases to trimming and J lost 2 bases, with 12 bases between them. The CDR3 totals 15 residues. Germline assignment: CDR1 SGHRS and CDR2 YFSETQ. The DNA of the CDR3 is TGCGCCAGCAGCTTGGCTGATAGCGAGGCCTACGAGCAGTACTTC. Its protein product is CASSLADSEAYEQYF.

The chain links TRBV15 to TRBJ1-1; perhaps TRBD1 as D (5 bases). CDR1 and CDR2 from the germline V gene are LNHNV and YYDKDF (reference sequence). This CDR3 is built from 15 residues. The ends were cut back, 0 bases at V and 5 bases at J, with 13 bases in the middle. CDR3 DNA: TGTGCCACCAGCAGAGATCATCAGGGAGGGACTGAAGCTTTCTTT. Residues: CATSRDHQGGTEAFF.

This clonotype was found many times. This rearrangement joins TRBV3-1 to TRBJ1-3; D call uncertain. Germline values: CDR1 LGHDT, CDR2 YNNKEL (reference sequence). V dropped 0 bases and J dropped 2 bases, with 14 bases sitting between them. The CDR3 spans 17 residues. The CDR3 reads CASSQDGRRSTGNTIYF. Here the CDR3 DNA reads TGTGCCAGCAGCCAAGATGGTCGTAGGAGCACTGGAAACACCATATATTTT.

This clonotype was recorded a few times. The rearrangement uses TRBV7-2 and TRBJ2-7; 7 bases agree with TRBD2. The CDR3 length is 16 residues. V gave up 5 bases and J gave up 2 bases; unmatched junction bases: 12. From germline, CDR1 is SGHTA and CDR2 FQGNSA. The CDR3 DNA sequence: TGTGCCAGCAGCGACGACCTAGCGGTCGTCGCCTACGAGCAGTACTTC. Translation: CASSDDLAVVAYEQYF.

This clonotype was counted only a few times. The chain combines TRBV30 with TRBJ1-1; D uncertain. Trimming stripped 5 bases from V and 0 bases from J, with 13 bases between. Germline assignment: CDR1 GTSNPN and CDR2 SVGIG (reference sequence). CDR3 length equals 14 residues. DNA for the CDR3: TGTGCCTGGTATTCCGGGCCCATGAACACTGAAGCTTTCTTT. It specifies CAWYSGPMNTEAFF.

This chain connects TRBV10-3 to TRBJ2-7; 10 bases are a match to TRBD2. Germline loops: CDR1 ENHRY, CDR2 SYGVKD. This CDR3 comprises 12 residues. The V segment lost 10 bases and the J segment 6 bases; nucleotides outside the gene matches: 6. The CDR3 sequence is CASWTSGGEQYF. CDR3 nucleotide sequence: TGTGCCAGCTGGACTAGCGGAGGCGAGCAGTACTTC.

This clonotype was observed a few times. This chain connects TRBV2 to TRBJ2-7; 7 nucleotides align to TRBD1. V was clipped by 6 bases and J by 4 bases; unmatched bases: 6. CDR3 length: 13 residues. CDR1 is SNHLY and CDR2 is FYNNEI in the germline V gene. The CDR3: CASSSGQRYEQYF. DNA for the CDR3: TGTGCCAGCAGCTCGGGACAGAGATACGAGCAGTACTTC.

This clonotype was detected a few times. The chain uses TRBV12-3 or TRBV12-4 and TRBJ2-7; D unclear. This CDR3 region has 15 residues. Deletions cut 3 bases from V and 0 bases from J, with 12 bases between. The CDR3: CASSLGSRSSYEQYF. The CDR3, as DNA: TGTGCCAGCAGTTTGGGCTCTCGTTCCTCCTACGAGCAGTACTTC.

This clonotype was seen repeatedly, ten times or more. The V and J genes are TRBV11-1 and TRBJ1-1, with a possible D match to TRBD1 (6 bases). CDR1 SGHAT and CDR2 FQDESV come from the germline V gene (reference sequence). The CDR3 is 19 amino acids. The ends were cut back, 6 bases at V and 3 bases at J, with 29 bases in the middle. In DNA form, the CDR3 reads TGTGCCAGCAGACCACCCATATGGGCGGGGGCGCAGTTGCACACTGAAGCTTTCTTT. As protein: CASRPPIWAGAQLHTEAFF.

This clonotype was seen many times. The chain has TRBV29-1 and TRBJ2-7, with TRBD2 identical over 12 bases. The CDR3 is 13 residues long. Germline values: CDR1 SQVTM, CDR2 ANQGSEA. The ends lost 4 bases at V and 6 bases at J; junction bases unmatched: 4. CDR3 region: CSVGLAGGGEQYF. In DNA, the CDR3 is TGCAGCGTTGGGCTAGCGGGAGGGGGCGAGCAGTACTTC.

This clonotype was recorded a few times. This chain links TRBV12-3 or TRBV12-4 with TRBJ1-1; no clear D gene. V dropped 5 bases and J dropped 2 bases, with 12 bases sitting between them. The CDR3 is 14 amino acids. The CDR3 sequence: CASSQTMGNTEAFF. The CDR3 bases are TGTGCCAGCAGTCAAACAATGGGAAACACTGAAGCTTTCTTT.

This clonotype was seen a few times. J is TRBJ2-7 and V is TRBV7-2; D is uncertain. Trimming removed 0 bases from V and 2 bases from J, with 5 bases in between. The V gene's germline CDR1 is SGHTA and CDR2 FQGNSA. The CDR3 totals 13 residues. CDR3 sequence: CASSLAKPYEQYF. CDR3 nucleotide sequence: TGTGCCAGCAGCTTAGCGAAACCCTACGAGCAGTACTTC.

The J gene is TRBJ1-5, the V gene TRBV20-1; no definite D call. V lost 0 bases to trimming and J lost 7 bases, with 16 bases between them. The CDR3 is 15 residues long. In germline, CDR1 is DFQATT, CDR2 SNEGSKA (reference sequence). DNA for the CDR3: TGCAGTGCTAGAGATCGAGGCAGGACTGGCCAGCCCCAGCATTTT. It encodes CSARDRGRTGQPQHF.

This chain links TRBV6-5 with TRBJ1-3; 8 nucleotides agree with TRBD1. The CDR3 runs to 16 residues. Per the germline V gene, CDR1 is MNHEY and CDR2 is SVGAGI. The junction had 7 bases not matched to a gene; V was cut back by 6 bases and J by 0 bases. The CDR3 reads CASRLDRGRSGNTIYF. The CDR3 coding sequence is TGTGCCAGCAGACTCGACAGGGGACGCTCTGGAAACACCATATATTTT.

The J gene is TRBJ2-1, the V gene TRBV12-3 or TRBV12-4, with D possibly TRBD1 on 6 matching bases. Trimming pared 6 bases from V and 0 bases from J, leaving 15 bases between. There are 16 residues in the CDR3. Here the CDR3 reads CASRLTSGHSYNEQFF. CDR3 nucleotides: TGTGCCAGCAGGCTTACCTCGGGACACTCCTACAATGAGCAGTTCTTC.

In its sample, this clonotype was seen a few times. The chain carries TRBV5-1 and TRBJ2-7; D may be TRBD1 (5 bases). Per germline, CDR1 SGHRS and CDR2 YFSETQ. Trimming removed 7 bases from V and 1 base from J, with 12 bases in between. This CDR3 is 13 amino acids long. DNA of the CDR3: TGCGCCAGCGCTGGCAGGGTATCCTACGAGCAGTACTTC. Its translation is CASAGRVSYEQYF.

This clonotype was observed at least ten times. The gene calls are TRBV6-1 and TRBJ1-5; 9 bases are shared with TRBD1. Unmatched junction bases numbered 11, after V lost 10 bases and J lost 7 bases. The CDR3 is made up of 14 amino acids. Looked up from germline, CDR1 is MNHNS and CDR2 is SASEGT. CDR3 DNA: TGTGCCACCAGGGGGACAGGGAACGGCCAGCCCCAGCATTTT. Protein product: CATRGTGNGQPQHF.

The chain joins TRBV12-5 to TRBJ2-2; 8 positions agree with TRBD1. Germline-derived CDR1 and CDR2 are LGHNT and FRNRAP. This CDR3 has 16 residues. V trimming: 1 base; J trimming: 6 bases; junction bases outside the gene matches: 7. In nucleotides, the CDR3 is TGTGCTAGTGGTTTGGAAGGACAGGGTAGCTCCGGGGAGCTGTTTTTT. As protein: CASGLEGQGSSGELFF.

The sample holds a few counts of this clonotype. The CDR3, as DNA: TGCGCCAGCAGCCAAGAGCCGGACACTATGGGGGATGGCTACACCTTC. Amino acids: CASSQEPDTMGDGYTF. The chain is built from TRBV4-3 and TRBJ1-2, with D possibly being TRBD1 (5 bases). With 0 bases removed from V and 6 bases from J, the gap between germline ends came to 17 bases. CDR1 is LGHNA, CDR2 YSLEER, per germline. CDR3 length: 16 residues.

At least ten counts were recorded for this clonotype. The chain couples TRBV12-3 or TRBV12-4 to TRBJ1-1; no definite D call. The length of the CDR3 is 13 residues. V lost 5 bases and J lost 1, with 8 bases in between. Written as DNA, the CDR3 is TGTGCCAGCAGTCCTCGACAGAACACTGAAGCTTTCTTT. It codes for CASSPRQNTEAFF.

Details on this clonotype: A single base separates this from a much larger clone, so it may be a read error. The chain recombines TRBV11-2 with TRBJ2-1; D possibly corresponds to TRBD2 (7 bases). CDR1 is SGHAT, CDR2 FQNNGV, per germline. The CDR3 has 16 amino acids. The CDR3 DNA is TGTGCCAGCAGCTCGATTCGTCGGGGGGCTTACAATGACCAGTTCTTC. This encodes CASSSIRRGAYNDQFF.

This clonotype was detected many times. The gene calls are TRBV2 and TRBJ2-7; weak D call: TRBD2 (6 bases). CDR3 length equals 14 residues. Between the trimmed V and J ends, which lost 5 bases and 1 base, there was a span of 12 bases. Germline V gene lookup returns CDR1 SNHLY and CDR2 FYNNEI. In DNA form, the CDR3 reads TGTGCCAGCAGTTACGGGAGTACTTCCTACGAGCAGTACTTC. It specifies CASSYGSTSYEQYF.

This clonotype has just a few counts. V is TRBV27 and J is TRBJ2-3; 8 bases are a match to TRBD1. Germline CDR1 MNHEY, CDR2 SMNVEV (reference sequence). The CDR3 consists of 16 residues. J gave up 3 bases and V 5 bases, and 10 bases lay outside the gene matches. The CDR3 sequence is CASSHKTGDGTDTQYF. CDR3 in DNA: TGTGCCAGCAGTCATAAGACAGGGGATGGGACAGATACGCAGTATTTT.

This clonotype showed up many times. The V call is TRBV10-3, the J call TRBJ1-6; D is perhaps TRBD1 (6 bases). V was clipped by 6 bases and J by 9 bases, with 18 bases between them. Germline V lookup: CDR1 ENHRY, CDR2 SYGVKD. The CDR3 extends over 15 amino acids. The CDR3 DNA is TGTGCCATCAGGGGGGACACTCTGAGGGGTTCACCCCTCCACTTT. Translating it yields CAIRGDTLRGSPLHF.